This T cell receptor beta chain originates from a study of STAT5B mutations in CD4+ large granular lymphocyte leukemia. Study-wide findings and caveats: No patients shared main leukemic clonotypes, though 20% to 25% appeared at low frequency elsewhere.

Libraries were prepared by immunoSEQ multiplex PCR; TCRdb keeps only in-frame clonotypes and omits some of them. The sample holds about 35,000 clones, roughly 82% seen once. About this clone: Antigen unknown.

The receptor's source is a human donor in good health. Sequenced: CD4+ T cells from blood buffy coats.

The CDR3 sequence: CASSRRESDLYSPLHF. In DNA form, the CDR3 reads TGTGCCAGCAGCCGCAGGGAGTCTGATTTGTATTCACCCCTCCACTTT. V gene TRBV27 combines with J gene TRBJ1-6, with D perhaps matching TRBD1 (5 bases). V was cut by 6 bases and J by 8 bases, with 20 bases left in between. This CDR3 comprises 16 residues. Germline loops: CDR1 MNHEY, CDR2 SMNVEV (reference sequence).